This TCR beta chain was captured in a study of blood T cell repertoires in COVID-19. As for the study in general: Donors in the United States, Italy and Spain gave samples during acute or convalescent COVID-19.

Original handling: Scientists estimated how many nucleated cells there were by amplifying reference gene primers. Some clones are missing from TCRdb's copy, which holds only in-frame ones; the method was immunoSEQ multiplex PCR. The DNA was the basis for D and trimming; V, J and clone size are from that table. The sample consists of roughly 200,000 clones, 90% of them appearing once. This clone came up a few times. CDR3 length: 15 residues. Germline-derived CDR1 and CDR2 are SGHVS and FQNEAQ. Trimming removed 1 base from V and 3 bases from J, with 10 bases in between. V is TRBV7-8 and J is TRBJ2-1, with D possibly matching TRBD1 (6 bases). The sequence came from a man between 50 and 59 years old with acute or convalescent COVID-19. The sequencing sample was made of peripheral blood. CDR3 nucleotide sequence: TGTGCCAGCAGCTTAGAAGGGGGAATCTACAATGAGCAGTTCTTC. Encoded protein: CASSLEGGIYNEQFF.